Here is one T cell receptor beta chain with its context. The junction departs from the called germline gene at one end, perhaps through a read error. Germline V lookup: CDR1 MGHRA, CDR2 YSYEKL. The CDR3 spans 13 residues. These data originate in a study of T cell repertoires in cytomegalovirus infection. TCRdb analysed the reads with MiXCR anew, one entry per CDR3 protein. The data contain approximately 750,000 distinct CDR3 sequences, 35% of them singletons. This sequence joins TRBV4-1 and TRBJ2-5; D is undetermined. The receptor's source is a human donor in good health (CMV status not recorded). Some clones in this sample may be carry-over from other donors' samples. Material: PBMCs. CDR3 in amino acids: CASSQVVRETQYF. The CDR3 DNA reads TGTGCCAGCAGCCAGGTAGTGCGGGAGACCCAGTACTTC.